This entry lists 13 T cell receptor beta chains sequenced from one sample in a study of prognosis after radiotherapy for stage I lung cancer. Genomic DNA yielded TCR beta CDR3, amplified by two-round multiplex PCR. Round one of PCR was performed, and it used primers specific to each TRBV and TRBJ gene. In TCRdb, the multiplex PCR reads were re-called with MiXCR into one record per CDR3 protein. The profile covers about 13,000 distinct CDR3 sequences, with about 32% appearing a single time and approximately 30% taken by the ten largest. Sequenced material: PBMCs, taken before or after stereotactic body radiation therapy (not recorded which). All receptors come from a donor of 50 years or more with non-small cell lung cancer.

This clonotype was counted at least ten times. CDR3: CASKQDRNYGYTF. CDR3 DNA sequence: TGTGCCAGCAAACAAGACAGGAACTATGGCTACACCTTC. V is TRBV27 and J is TRBJ1-2; a possible D gene is TRBD1 (6 bases). Germline V gene data show CDR1 as MNHEY and CDR2 as SMNVEV (reference sequence). V was cut by 7 bases and J by 2 bases, with 11 bases left in between. This CDR3 spans 13 amino acids.

This clonotype appeared many times. The chain uses TRBV5-4 and TRBJ1-2; the D gene is possibly TRBD1 (5 bases). CDR3 length equals 15 residues. The V gene's germline CDR1 is SGHNT and CDR2 YYREEE (reference sequence). The V end lost 0 bases, the J end lost 4 bases, and 13 bases lay between the germline ends. CDR3: CASSLAAGLAYGYTF. The CDR3, as DNA: TGTGCCAGCAGCTTGGCCGCAGGGTTGGCCTATGGCTACACCTTC.

The genes are TRBV27 and TRBJ1-6; 8 bases match TRBD1. V was clipped by 7 bases and J by 4 bases; unmatched bases: 9. The CDR3 has 16 amino acids. Germline CDR1 reads MNHEY; CDR2 reads SMNVEV (reference sequence). The CDR3 loop reads CASTGGQGYYNSPLHF. The CDR3 nucleotides read TGTGCCAGCACCGGAGGACAGGGTTATTATAATTCACCCCTCCACTTT.

This clonotype was picked up many times. V and J are TRBV28 and TRBJ1-2; D not certain. Germline values: CDR1 MDHEN, CDR2 SYDVKM. Deletions cut 3 bases from V and 5 bases from J, with 16 bases between. This CDR3 spans 15 amino acids. The CDR3 DNA sequence: TGTGCCAGCAGTTTTGGAAGCGGTGGTGGGTATGGCTACACCTTC. This sequence encodes CASSFGSGGGYGYTF.

Remarks on this clonotype: This could be a read error, since a much larger clone is one nucleotide away. This chain links TRBV6-1 with TRBJ2-4, with a weak D call TRBD2 (5 bases). The CDR3 consists of 13 residues. The germline gives CDR1 MNHNS, CDR2 SASEGT. Trimming took 7 bases from V and 7 from J, leaving 14 bases between them. The CDR3 DNA follows: TGTGCCAGCAACCCGGGGTGTACGAACATTCAGTACTTC. The encoded protein is CASNPGCTNIQYF.

By share, this clonotype ranks as medium-sized. This sequence joins TRBV6-5 and TRBJ2-7, with 11 bases fitting TRBD1. Germline CDR1 MNHEY, CDR2 SVGAGI. The CDR3 spans 24 residues. Trimming at V came to 0 bases and at J to 3 bases, leaving 28 bases not matched to a gene. CDR3 sequence (DNA): TGTGCCAGCAGTTACTCCCTGAGAGCGGTTATGGACAGGGGGCGCGGGAGGGGACTCTACGAGCAGTACTTC. Amino acid sequence: CASSYSLRAVMDRGRGRGLYEQYF.

This clonotype appeared a single time. At one end, the junction sequence differs from germline, possibly due to a read error. The genes are TRBV28 and TRBJ2-1; 7 positions agree with TRBD2. From germline, CDR1 is MDHEN and CDR2 SYDVKM. CDR3 length: 15 residues. The CDR3 reads CASSGGGFVYNELFF. The CDR3 DNA sequence: TGTGCCAGCAGTGGCGGGGGTTTTGTCTACAATGAGCTGTTCTTC.

This clonotype was observed many times. The chain recombines TRBV18 with TRBJ2-5; D is ambiguous. The ends were cut back, 5 bases at V and 1 base at J, with 11 bases in the middle. CDR1 and CDR2 (germline): KGHSH, LQKENI. This CDR3 is 14 amino acids long. This CDR3 reads CASSDRQTQETQYF. CDR3 in DNA: TGTGCCAGCTCAGATAGGCAGACCCAAGAGACCCAGTACTTC. The variable domain in full, completed from reference TRBV18 and TRBJ2-5, reads NAGVMQNPRHLVRRRGQEARLRCSPMKGHSHVYWYRQLPEEGLKFMVYLQKENIIDESGMPKERFSAEFPKEGPSILRIQQVVRGDSAAYFCASSDRQTQETQYFGPGTRLLVL.

Points on this clonotype: One end of the junction varies from germline; a read error may be responsible. The CDR3 loop reads CASSYTGTGNHEEYF. In DNA form, the CDR3 reads TGTGCCAGCAGTTACACCGGGACAGGAAACCACGAGGAGTACTTC. The rearrangement uses TRBV6-9 and TRBJ2-7; 8 nucleotides match TRBD1. Germline V CDR1 and CDR2: MNHGY, SVAAGI. The CDR3 totals 15 residues.

This chain uses TRBV6-2 or TRBV6-3 with TRBJ2-7; TRBD2 is a possible D gene (6 bases). CDR3 size: 16 residues. Deletions cut 5 bases from V and 10 bases from J, with 27 bases between. Germline assignment: CDR1 MNHEY and CDR2 SVGEGT. In DNA form, the CDR3 reads TGTGCCAGCAGTGGGACTTTCCGTACAGGCAGCTCCGACCAGTACTTC. As protein: CASSGTFRTGSSDQYF.

Turning to this clonotype: A read error is possible here, since a much larger clone lies one base away. The genes are TRBV18 and TRBJ1-2; D unclear. Per germline, CDR1 KGHSH and CDR2 LQKENI. The V gene lost 3 bases and the J gene lost 6 bases, with 11 bases spanning the gap. This CDR3 region has 13 residues. The CDR3 spells CASSPLESDGYTF. Here the CDR3 DNA reads TGTGCCAGCTCACCTCTGGAGAGTGATGGCTACACCTTC.

This clonotype was detected many times. The chain employs TRBV28 and TRBJ2-7; D is unclear. The germline CDR1 and CDR2 sequences are MDHEN and SYDVKM. This CDR3 contains 15 residues. V was cut by 3 bases and J by 2 bases, with 14 bases left in between. The CDR3 DNA reads as TGTGCCAGCAGTTTCTCTCGACGGAAAGCCTACGAGCAGTACTTC. Translating it yields CASSFSRRKAYEQYF. The full variable domain, with the rest looked up from reference TRBV28 and TRBJ2-7, is DVKVTQSSRYLVKRTGEKVFLECVQDMDHENMFWYRQDPGLGLRLIYFSYDVKMKEKGDIPEGYSVSREKKERFSLILESASTNQTSMYLCASSFSRRKAYEQYFGPGTRLTVT.

This clonotype showed up many times. This chain uses TRBV27 with TRBJ2-3; D is uncertain. CDR1 is MNHEY and CDR2 is SMNVEV in the germline V gene (reference sequence). This CDR3 is built from 14 residues. V lost 3 bases and J 2 bases, leaving 9 bases between the germline ends. The CDR3 is CASSFRVYTDTQYF. The CDR3 DNA reads TGTGCCAGCAGTTTTCGGGTATACACAGATACGCAGTATTTT.